This T cell receptor (beta chain) emerged from a study of blood T cell repertoires in COVID-19. A few counts support this clone. Germline CDR1 reads ENHRY; CDR2 reads SYGVKD. The CDR3 is 12 residues long. Trimming took 0 bases from V and 6 from J, leaving 5 bases between them. Data came from immunoSEQ multiplex PCR; TCRdb stores just in-frame clones and leaves some out. The sample shows over 250,000 clones, around nine tenths of them seen only once. The chain couples TRBV10-3 to TRBJ1-1; D gene unclear. This receptor was taken from a man aged 40-49 years who had recovered from COVID-19. Sequencing was performed on peripheral blood. The CDR3: CAISESLAEAFF. The CDR3 DNA reads TGTGCCATCAGTGAGTCTCTCGCTGAAGCTTTCTTT.